These T cell receptor beta chains were read from a single sample in a study of cytomegalovirus exposure and HLA in healthy donors. The table came from immunoSEQ multiplex PCR; TCRdb's copy has only in-frame clones and leaves some out. The table includes 200,000 to 250,000 clones, around 78% detected once. The specimen sequenced was PBMCs. These receptors were taken from a woman between 18 and 30 years old in good health and CMV-seronegative. The CDR3 runs from the conserved cysteine through the conserved F or W. The D gene is left open where the match is weak. Size values are once, few and many counts, or a class for expanded clones, and some rows have none.

size: -
D: TRBD2
V: TRBV14
J: TRBJ2-7
CDR3: CASSKAQLAGYEQYF
DNA: TGTGCCAGCAGCAAAGCCCAGCTAGCGGGTTACGAGCAGTACTTC

size: -
D: TRBD1
V: TRBV6-1
J: TRBJ1-2
CDR3: CASSDRQGSYTF
DNA: TGTGCCAGCAGTGATAGACAGGGAAGCTACACCTTC

size: -
D: -
V: TRBV5-5
J: TRBJ1-5
CDR3: CASSGGTVNQPQHF
DNA: TGTGCCAGCAGCGGCGGGACGGTCAATCAGCCCCAGCATTTT

size: -
D: TRBD1
V: TRBV2
J: TRBJ1-1
CDR3: CASRETGDSYTEAFF
DNA: TGTGCCAGCAGGGAGACTGGGGACAGCTACACTGAAGCTTTCTTT

size: -
D: -
V: TRBV5-4
J: TRBJ1-4
CDR3: CASSLIGLDSNEKLFF
DNA: TGTGCCAGCAGCCTCATCGGTTTAGATTCCAATGAAAAACTGTTTTTT

size: -
D: -
V: TRBV4-1
J: TRBJ1-2
CDR3: CASSQPPLRGTGERGGYTF
DNA: TGCGCCAGCAGCCAGCCCCCCCTCCGCGGGACTGGGGAAAGGGGGGGCTACACCTTC

size: -
D: TRBD2
V: TRBV4-1
J: TRBJ2-1
CDR3: CASSHSGGSSYNEQFF
DNA: TGCGCCAGCAGCCATAGCGGGGGGAGCTCCTACAATGAGCAGTTCTTC

size: -
D: -
V: TRBV11-2
J: TRBJ2-1
CDR3: CASSFYNEQFF
DNA: TGTGCCAGCAGCTTCTACAATGAGCAGTTCTTC

size: -
D: TRBD1
V: TRBV18
J: TRBJ1-3
CDR3: CASSAHQGASGNTIYF
DNA: TGTGCCAGCTCGGCCCATCAGGGGGCCTCTGGAAACACCATATATTTT

size: -
D: -
V: TRBV5-1
J: TRBJ1-1
CDR3: CASRIDSPNTEAFF
DNA: TGCGCCAGCAGGATCGACAGTCCTAACACTGAAGCTTTCTTT

size: -
D: TRBD1
V: TRBV27
J: TRBJ1-2
CDR3: CASSPRDSYGYTF
DNA: TGTGCCAGCAGTCCCAGGGACAGCTATGGCTACACCTTC

size: once
D: TRBD1
V: TRBV28
J: TRBJ1-4
CDR3: CASSLSTKGQINEKLFF
DNA: TGTGCCAGCAGCCTATCGACTAAGGGACAGATAAATGAAAAACTGTTTTTT

size: -
D: -
V: TRBV7-9
J: TRBJ2-7
CDR3: CASSLERGDYEQYF
DNA: TGTGCCAGCAGCTTAGAGAGAGGGGACTACGAGCAGTACTTC

size: -
D: -
V: TRBV6-5
J: TRBJ2-7
CDR3: CASSYQLDSYEQYF
DNA: TGTGCCAGCAGTTACCAGCTAGACTCCTACGAGCAGTACTTC

size: -
D: -
V: TRBV27
J: TRBJ1-2
CDR3: CASSSTFSPWPNYGYTF
DNA: TGTGCCAGCAGTTCGACCTTCTCCCCGTGGCCTAACTATGGCTACACCTTC

size: -
D: -
V: TRBV2
J: TRBJ2-4
CDR3: CASRAYPGSF
DNA: TGTGCCAGCAGGGCGTACCCCGGCTCCTTC

size: -
D: -
V: TRBV6-5
J: TRBJ2-7
CDR3: CASSTQGRTYEQYF
DNA: TGTGCCAGCAGTACACAGGGGAGGACCTACGAGCAGTACTTC

size: -
D: TRBD2
V: TRBV14
J: TRBJ2-1
CDR3: CASSQGLARSSSYNEQFF
DNA: TGTGCCAGCAGCCAAGGACTAGCGAGGTCGAGCTCCTACAATGAGCAGTTCTTC

size: -
D: -
V: TRBV9
J: TRBJ2-3
CDR3: CASSVALDSDTQYF
DNA: TGTGCCAGCAGCGTAGCCTTAGACTCAGATACGCAGTATTTT

size: -
D: -
V: TRBV27
J: TRBJ2-2
CDR3: CASSLSSSPGLLNTGELFF
DNA: TGTGCCAGCAGTTTATCCTCTAGTCCAGGGCTCTTGAACACCGGGGAGCTGTTTTTT

size: -
D: -
V: TRBV2
J: TRBJ2-1
CDR3: CASSGVNEQFF
DNA: TGTGCCAGCAGTGGTGTTAATGAGCAGTTCTTC

size: few
D: -
V: TRBV6-1
J: TRBJ1-2
CDR3: CASSVSQATNYGYTF
DNA: TGTGCCAGCAGTGTCAGTCAGGCCACTAACTATGGCTACACCTTC

size: -
D: -
V: TRBV5-6
J: TRBJ2-3
CDR3: CASSLATANTQYF
DNA: TGTGCCAGCAGCTTGGCCACAGCCAATACGCAGTATTTT

size: -
D: -
V: TRBV6-6
J: TRBJ2-1
CDR3: CASSPRQPNEQFF
DNA: TGTGCCAGCAGCCCACGACAGCCCAATGAGCAGTTCTTC

size: -
D: TRBD2
V: TRBV6-1
J: TRBJ2-1
CDR3: CASSATSGRIGEQFF
DNA: TGTGCCAGCAGCGCTACTAGCGGGAGGATCGGTGAGCAGTTCTTC

size: -
D: -
V: TRBV5-1
J: TRBJ2-7
CDR3: CASSLGPNGAYEQYF
DNA: TGCGCCAGCAGCTTGGGTCCAAACGGGGCCTACGAGCAGTACTTC

size: -
D: -
V: TRBV7-7
J: TRBJ2-3
CDR3: CASSLQGNGADTQYF
DNA: TGTGCCAGCAGCTTACAGGGAAATGGTGCAGATACGCAGTATTTT

size: once
D: -
V: TRBV2
J: TRBJ2-2
CDR3: CASSEETPDGELFF
DNA: TGTGCCAGCAGTGAAGAGACTCCAGACGGGGAGCTGTTTTTT

size: -
D: -
V: TRBV5-1
J: TRBJ1-4
CDR3: CASSLVPTGGEKLFF
DNA: TGCGCCAGCAGCTTGGTCCCTACGGGGGGTGAAAAACTGTTTTTT

size: few
D: -
V: TRBV15
J: TRBJ1-6
CDR3: CATSRDDRQRSPLHF
DNA: TGTGCCACCAGCAGAGATGACAGGCAGAGGTCACCCCTCCACTTT

size: -
D: -
V: TRBV5-1
J: TRBJ2-1
CDR3: CASSLGPDSYNEQFF
DNA: TGCGCCAGCAGCTTGGGCCCGGACTCCTACAATGAGCAGTTCTTC

size: few
D: -
V: TRBV14
J: TRBJ2-7
CDR3: CASSQDYTGRQYF
DNA: TGTGCCAGCAGCCAAGACTACACCGGGCGGCAGTACTTC

size: -
D: TRBD1
V: TRBV25-1
J: TRBJ1-2
CDR3: CASSQGGILNYGYTF
DNA: TGTGCCAGCAGCCAGGGGGGGATATTAAACTATGGCTACACCTTC

size: -
D: TRBD1
V: TRBV5-4
J: TRBJ1-2
CDR3: CASSLGTGGAGYGYTF
DNA: TGTGCCAGCAGCTTGGGTACAGGGGGCGCGGGCTATGGCTACACCTTC

size: once
D: -
V: TRBV9
J: TRBJ2-5
CDR3: CASSAASQETQYF
DNA: TGTGCCAGCAGCGCGGCCTCCCAAGAGACCCAGTACTTC

size: -
D: -
V: TRBV28
J: TRBJ2-3
CDR3: CASSRRPTDTQYF
DNA: TGTGCCAGCAGTAGGAGGCCCACAGATACGCAGTATTTT

size: -
D: -
V: TRBV27
J: TRBJ2-1
CDR3: CASSLTGLVDEQFF
DNA: TGTGCCAGCAGCCTAACAGGGTTGGTAGATGAGCAGTTCTTC

size: once
D: -
V: TRBV27
J: TRBJ2-2
CDR3: CASRSWGPDTGELFF
DNA: TGTGCCAGCAGGTCGTGGGGACCTGACACCGGGGAGCTGTTTTTT

size: once
D: TRBD2
V: TRBV9
J: TRBJ2-6
CDR3: CASSVRLAGETSGANVLTF
DNA: TGTGCCAGCAGCGTAAGGCTAGCGGGAGAAACCTCTGGGGCCAACGTCCTGACTTTC

size: -
D: -
V: TRBV11-3
J: TRBJ2-7
CDR3: CASRCNGCQGSEQYF
DNA: TGTGCCAGCAGGTGTAATGGGTGCCAGGGAAGCGAGCAGTACTTC

size: -
D: -
V: TRBV28
J: TRBJ2-7
CDR3: CASSTPGLSPYEQYF
DNA: TGTGCCAGCAGTACCCCCGGGCTCTCCCCGTACGAGCAGTACTTC